The 10 T cell receptor beta chains below were found in one sample sequenced in a study of blood T cell repertoires in COVID-19. This table comes from immunoSEQ multiplex PCR, and its TCRdb copy is limited to in-frame clones, with some not included. Of about 190,000 clones listed, 75% to 90% are singletons. Sequencing used peripheral blood. The receptors shown here come from a man in his sixties with acute or convalescent COVID-19.

The rearrangement joins TRBV7-9 to TRBJ1-1, with unresolved D. Germline lookup yields CDR1 SEHNR and CDR2 FQNEAQ (reference sequence). The CDR3 consists of 13 residues. The V end lost 5 bases, the J end lost 11 bases, and 18 bases lay between the germline ends. DNA for the CDR3: TGTGCCAGCAGCCCGGGGTTCACTTTGGGGGCTTTCTTT. It encodes CASSPGFTLGAFF.

The chain couples TRBV4-3 to TRBJ1-1; 9 nucleotides line up with TRBD1. The V and J ends lost 6 bases and 5 bases, in that order; junction bases with no gene match: 7. There are 14 residues in the CDR3. Germline CDR1 is LGHNA and CDR2 is YSLEER. CDR3 region: CASRTDRGGTEAFF. The CDR3 nucleotides are TGCGCCAGCAGGACTGACAGGGGGGGGACTGAAGCTTTCTTT.

The rearrangement links TRBV30 to TRBJ2-1, with 12 bases matching TRBD2. The germline V gene encodes CDR1 GTSNPN and CDR2 SVGIG (reference sequence). The CDR3 loop spans 15 amino acids. The junction had 6 bases not matched to a gene; V was cut back by 6 bases and J by 3 bases. The CDR3 bases are TGTGCCTGCCGACTAGCGGGAGTCCGCTACAATGAGCAGTTCTTC. It yields the protein CACRLAGVRYNEQFF.

V usage is TRBV12-5 and J usage is TRBJ2-3, with D possibly TRBD2 on 6 matching bases. Germline V gene lookup returns CDR1 LGHNT and CDR2 FRNRAP. V was cut by 3 bases and J by 6 bases, with 22 bases left in between. The CDR3 is made up of 17 amino acids. The CDR3 DNA reads as TGTGCTAGTGGTTTAGCCACGGGGACTGTCGACCCGGATACGCAGTATTTT. Its protein is CASGLATGTVDPDTQYF.

V is TRBV24-1 and J is TRBJ2-1; 12 bases map to TRBD1. V gave up 1 base and J gave up 3 bases; unmatched junction bases: 3. The CDR3 runs to 17 residues. Germline lookup yields CDR1 KGHDR and CDR2 SFDVKD. CDR3 region: CATSDFGDRGLYNEQFF. As DNA, the CDR3 is TGTGCCACCAGTGATTTCGGGGACAGGGGGCTCTACAATGAGCAGTTCTTC.

The V call is TRBV13, the J call TRBJ1-1; 9 bases fit TRBD1. There are 14 residues in the CDR3. The germline V gene has CDR1 PRHDT and CDR2 FYEKMQ (reference sequence). Trimming removed 2 bases from V and 11 bases from J; junction bases left unmatched: 9. Here the CDR3 reads CASSLSPGQGFAFF. In DNA, the CDR3 is TGTGCCAGCAGCTTATCCCCGGGACAGGGCTTCGCTTTCTTT.

The chain recombines TRBV7-9 with TRBJ1-2; 8 bases align to TRBD1. The CDR3 consists of 14 residues. V lost 0 bases to trimming and J lost 8 bases; unmatched junction nucleotides: 5. Germline CDR1 is SEHNR and CDR2 is FQNEAQ (reference sequence). The CDR3 sequence is CASSLAGRGLGYTF. CDR3 DNA: TGTGCCAGCAGCTTAGCCGGCAGGGGGCTCGGCTACACCTTC.

The V gene is TRBV18, the J gene TRBJ1-1, with D hard to call. V was shortened by 1 base and J by 5 bases, with 8 bases between the two germline ends. CDR3 length: 13 residues. Germline loops: CDR1 KGHSH, CDR2 LQKENI. CDR3 DNA sequence: TGTGCCAGCTCACCACTCCGGTTAACTGAAGCTTTCTTT. Protein: CASSPLRLTEAFF. Complete variable domain (other parts from reference TRBV18 and TRBJ1-1): NAGVMQNPRHLVRRRGQEARLRCSPMKGHSHVYWYRQLPEEGLKFMVYLQKENIIDESGMPKERFSAEFPKEGPSILRIQQVVRGDSAAYFCASSPLRLTEAFFGQGTRLTVV.

This clone was recorded only once. The gene calls are TRBV25-1 and TRBJ2-1, with 11 bases fitting TRBD2. The V and J ends lost 4 bases and 5 bases, in that order; junction bases with no gene match: 4. Germline V gene lookup returns CDR1 MGHDK and CDR2 SYGVNS. The CDR3 length is 15 residues. The CDR3 loop reads CASSVPTSGNNEQFF. The CDR3 DNA is TGTGCCAGCAGTGTCCCGACTAGCGGGAACAATGAGCAGTTCTTC.

V gene TRBV27 combines with J gene TRBJ2-6; 10 positions agree with TRBD1. The CDR3 extends over 17 amino acids. V was clipped by 4 bases and J by 0 bases; unmatched bases: 3. Germline V gene data show CDR1 as MNHEY and CDR2 as SMNVEV (reference sequence). The CDR3 is CASSWGQGSSGANVLTF. For the CDR3, the DNA is TGTGCCAGCAGTTGGGGACAGGGGAGCTCTGGGGCCAACGTCCTGACTTTC. The full variable domain, rest sourced from reference TRBV27 and TRBJ2-6, is EAQVTQNPRYLITVTGKKLTVTCSQNMNHEYMSWYRQDPGLGLRQIYYSMNVEVTDKGDVPEGYKVSRKEKRNFPLILESPSPNQTSLYFCASSWGQGSSGANVLTFGAGSRLTVL.